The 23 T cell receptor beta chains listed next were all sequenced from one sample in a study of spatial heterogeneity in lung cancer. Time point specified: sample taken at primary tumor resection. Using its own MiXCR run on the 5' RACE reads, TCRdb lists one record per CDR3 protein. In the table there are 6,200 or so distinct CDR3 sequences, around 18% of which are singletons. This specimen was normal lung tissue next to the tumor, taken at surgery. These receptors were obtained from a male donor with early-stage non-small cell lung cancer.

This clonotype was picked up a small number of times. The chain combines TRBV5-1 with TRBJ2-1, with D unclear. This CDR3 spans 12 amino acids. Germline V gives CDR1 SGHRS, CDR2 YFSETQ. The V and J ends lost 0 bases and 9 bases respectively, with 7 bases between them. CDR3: CASSLEAGEQFF. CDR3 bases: TGCGCCAGCAGCTTGGAGGCCGGTGAGCAGTTCTTC.

The DNA of the CDR3 is TGTGCCAGCAGTTTTCCGGGACGAATAACAGATACGCAGTATTTT. Its translation is CASSFPGRITDTQYF. The gene calls are TRBV28 and TRBJ2-3, with D possibly being TRBD1 or TRBD2 (5 bases each). Germline V gene lookup returns CDR1 MDHEN and CDR2 SYDVKM. The V and J ends lost 3 bases and 3 bases respectively, with 13 bases between them. This CDR3 is 15 amino acids long.

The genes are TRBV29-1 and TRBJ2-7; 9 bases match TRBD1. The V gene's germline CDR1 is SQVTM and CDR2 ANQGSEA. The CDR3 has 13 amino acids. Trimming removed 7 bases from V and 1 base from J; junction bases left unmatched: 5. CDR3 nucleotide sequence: TGCAGCGGGAGACAGGGGGAATCCTACGAGCAGTACTTC. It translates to CSGRQGESYEQYF.

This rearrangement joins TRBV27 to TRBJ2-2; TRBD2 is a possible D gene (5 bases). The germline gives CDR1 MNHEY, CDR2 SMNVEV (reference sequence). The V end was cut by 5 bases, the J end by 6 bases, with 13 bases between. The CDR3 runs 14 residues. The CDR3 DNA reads TGTGCCAGCAGTCGAGGGCAAAAGGCCGGGGAGCTGTTTTTT. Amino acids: CASSRGQKAGELFF.

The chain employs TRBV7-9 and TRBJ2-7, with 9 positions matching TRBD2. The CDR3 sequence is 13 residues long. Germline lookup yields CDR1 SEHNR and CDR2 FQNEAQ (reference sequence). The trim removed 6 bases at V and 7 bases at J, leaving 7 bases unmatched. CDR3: CASSIAGVSEQYF. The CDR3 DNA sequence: TGTGCCAGCAGTATAGCGGGAGTCAGTGAGCAGTACTTC.

The CDR3 protein is CASSLGFGAQSNVLTF. CDR3 nucleotide sequence: TGTGCCAGCAGCTTAGGATTCGGGGCCCAGTCCAACGTCCTGACTTTC. The chain couples TRBV7-2 to TRBJ2-6; either TRBD1 or TRBD2 may supply D (5 bases each). Trimming stripped 1 base from V and 8 bases from J, with 15 bases between. Germline loops: CDR1 SGHTA, CDR2 FQGNSA. CDR3 length: 16 residues.

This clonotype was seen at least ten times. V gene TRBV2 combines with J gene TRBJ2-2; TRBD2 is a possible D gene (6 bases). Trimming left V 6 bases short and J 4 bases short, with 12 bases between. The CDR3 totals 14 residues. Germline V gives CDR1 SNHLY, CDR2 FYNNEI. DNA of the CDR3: TGTGCCAGCAGACCGTTGGGGGGCACCGGGGAGCTGTTTTTT. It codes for CASRPLGGTGELFF.

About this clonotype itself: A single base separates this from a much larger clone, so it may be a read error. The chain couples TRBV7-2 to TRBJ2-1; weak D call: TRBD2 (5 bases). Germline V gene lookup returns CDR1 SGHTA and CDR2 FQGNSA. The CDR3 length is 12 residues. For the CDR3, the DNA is TGTGCCAGCAGCCCAGCCGATTGGGAGCAGTTGTTC. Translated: CASSPADWEQLF.

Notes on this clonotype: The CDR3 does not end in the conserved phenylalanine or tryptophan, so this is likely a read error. The CDR3 nucleotides are TGTGCCAGTAGGAGGAGCGGAAATCAGCCCCAGCATTAT. Its translation: CASRRSGNQPQHY. The V call is TRBV19, the J call TRBJ1-5; D is unclear. The CDR3 extends over 13 amino acids. V lost 6 bases to trimming and J lost 4 bases, with 10 bases between them. Per germline, CDR1 LNHDA and CDR2 SQIVND (reference sequence).

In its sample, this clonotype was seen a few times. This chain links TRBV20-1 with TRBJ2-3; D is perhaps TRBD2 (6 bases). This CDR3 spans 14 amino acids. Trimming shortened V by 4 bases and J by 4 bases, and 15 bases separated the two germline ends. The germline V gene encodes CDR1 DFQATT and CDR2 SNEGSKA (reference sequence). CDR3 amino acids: CSAIVGGTADTQYF. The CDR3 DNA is TGCAGTGCTATCGTCGGCGGGACCGCAGATACGCAGTATTTT.

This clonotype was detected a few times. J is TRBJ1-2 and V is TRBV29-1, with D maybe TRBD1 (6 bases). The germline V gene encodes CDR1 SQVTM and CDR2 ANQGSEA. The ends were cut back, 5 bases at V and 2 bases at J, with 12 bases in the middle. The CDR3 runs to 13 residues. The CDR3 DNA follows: TGCAGCGTTCTCTTACAGGGAAACTATGGCTACACCTTC. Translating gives CSVLLQGNYGYTF.

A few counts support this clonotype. The CDR3 loop reads CSASGRDQETQYF. The CDR3 DNA follows: TGCAGTGCTAGCGGACGGGATCAAGAGACCCAGTACTTC. This chain links TRBV20-1 with TRBJ2-5; tentative D call: TRBD2 (5 bases). Germline CDR1 DFQATT, CDR2 SNEGSKA (reference sequence). The length of the CDR3 is 13 residues. Deletions cut 3 bases from V and 2 bases from J, with 10 bases between.

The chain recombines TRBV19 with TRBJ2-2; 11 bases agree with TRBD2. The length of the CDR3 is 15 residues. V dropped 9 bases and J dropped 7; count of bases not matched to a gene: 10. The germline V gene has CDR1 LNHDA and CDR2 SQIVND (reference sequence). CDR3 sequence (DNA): TGTGCCAGCTCCCCAATACTAGCGGGAGTCGGGGAGCTGTTTTTT. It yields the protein CASSPILAGVGELFF.

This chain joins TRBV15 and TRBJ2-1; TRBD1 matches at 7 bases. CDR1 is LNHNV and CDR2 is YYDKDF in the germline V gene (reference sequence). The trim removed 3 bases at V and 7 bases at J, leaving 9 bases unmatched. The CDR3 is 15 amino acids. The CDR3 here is CATSRITGVGNEQFF. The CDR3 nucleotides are TGTGCCACCAGCAGGATTACAGGGGTAGGGAATGAGCAGTTCTTC.

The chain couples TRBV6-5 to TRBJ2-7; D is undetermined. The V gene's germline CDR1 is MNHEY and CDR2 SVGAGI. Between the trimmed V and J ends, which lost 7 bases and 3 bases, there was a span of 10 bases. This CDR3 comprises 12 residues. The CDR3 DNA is TGTGCCAGCAAAAGATCGGGCTACGAGCAGTACTTC. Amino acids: CASKRSGYEQYF.

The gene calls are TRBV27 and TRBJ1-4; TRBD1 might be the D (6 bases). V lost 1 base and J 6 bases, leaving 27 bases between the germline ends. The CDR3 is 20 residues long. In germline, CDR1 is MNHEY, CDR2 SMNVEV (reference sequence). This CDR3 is CASSLFGSRLGGAVDEKLFF. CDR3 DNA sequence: TGTGCCAGCAGTTTATTTGGTAGTCGTCTTGGGGGCGCGGTTGATGAAAAACTGTTTTTT.

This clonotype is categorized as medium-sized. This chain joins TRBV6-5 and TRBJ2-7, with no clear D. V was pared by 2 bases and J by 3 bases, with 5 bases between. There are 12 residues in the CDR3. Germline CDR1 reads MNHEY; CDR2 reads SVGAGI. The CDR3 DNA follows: TGTGCCAGCAGTTACGCTGGCTACGAGCAGTACTTC. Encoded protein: CASSYAGYEQYF.

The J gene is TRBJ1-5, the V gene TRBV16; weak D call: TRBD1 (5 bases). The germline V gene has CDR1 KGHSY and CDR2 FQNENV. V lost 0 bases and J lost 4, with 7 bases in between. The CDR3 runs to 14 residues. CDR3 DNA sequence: TGTGCCAGCAGCCAATCGGGGGGGAATCAGCCCCAGCATTTT. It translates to CASSQSGGNQPQHF.

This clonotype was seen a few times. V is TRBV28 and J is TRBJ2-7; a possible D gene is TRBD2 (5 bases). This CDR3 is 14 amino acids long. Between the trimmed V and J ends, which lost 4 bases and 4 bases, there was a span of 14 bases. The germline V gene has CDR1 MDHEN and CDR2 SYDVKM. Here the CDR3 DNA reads TGTGCCAGCAGTTCAACGGACTTTGTGTACGAGCAGTACTTC. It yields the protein CASSSTDFVYEQYF.

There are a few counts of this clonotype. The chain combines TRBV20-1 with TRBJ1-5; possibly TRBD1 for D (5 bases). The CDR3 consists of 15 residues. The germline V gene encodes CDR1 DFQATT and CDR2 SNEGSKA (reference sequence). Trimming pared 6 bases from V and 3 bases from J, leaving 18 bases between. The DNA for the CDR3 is TGCAGTGCGAGCAAGGGACCACAACCCAATCAGCCCCAGCATTTT. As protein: CSASKGPQPNQPQHF.

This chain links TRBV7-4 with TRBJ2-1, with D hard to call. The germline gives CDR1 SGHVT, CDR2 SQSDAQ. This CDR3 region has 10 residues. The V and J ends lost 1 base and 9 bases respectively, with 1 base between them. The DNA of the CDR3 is TGTGCCAGCAGCTTAGGTGAGCAGTTCTTC. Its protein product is CASSLGEQFF.

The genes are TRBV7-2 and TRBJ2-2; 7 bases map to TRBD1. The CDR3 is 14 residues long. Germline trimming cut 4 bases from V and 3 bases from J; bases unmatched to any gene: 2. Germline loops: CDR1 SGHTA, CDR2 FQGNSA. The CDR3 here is CASSWDSYTGELFF. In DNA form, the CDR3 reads TGTGCCAGCAGCTGGGACAGCTACACCGGGGAGCTGTTTTTT.

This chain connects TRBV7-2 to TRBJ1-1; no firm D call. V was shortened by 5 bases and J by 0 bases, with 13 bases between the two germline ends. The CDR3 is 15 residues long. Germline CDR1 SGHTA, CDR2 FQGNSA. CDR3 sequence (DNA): TGTGCCAGCAGCCCGGGCAGACCGTTGAACACTGAAGCTTTCTTT. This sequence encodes CASSPGRPLNTEAFF.